The 15 T cell receptor beta chains in this list originate from one sample, sequenced in a study of shared clonotypes between healthy human individuals. Data came from immunoSEQ multiplex PCR; TCRdb stores just in-frame clones and leaves some out. The table has more than 400,000 clones, almost 97% seen once. Sequenced input: naive CD4+ T cells sorted from blood. Subset described: CD45RA+ positively selected. Receptors were obtained from a woman in her twenties or thirties in good health.

This chain uses TRBV18 with TRBJ2-3, with 7 nucleotides matching TRBD2. Germline V lookup: CDR1 KGHSH, CDR2 LQKENI. The CDR3 runs 14 residues. V trimming: 3 bases; J trimming: 5 bases; junction bases outside the gene matches: 5. The CDR3 reads CASSPTSNGDTQYF. Here the CDR3 DNA reads TGTGCCAGCTCACCGACTAGCAATGGAGATACGCAGTATTTT. The full variable domain, in which reference TRBV18 and TRBJ2-3 provide the parts outside the CDR3, is NAGVMQNPRHLVRRRGQEARLRCSPMKGHSHVYWYRQLPEEGLKFMVYLQKENIIDESGMPKERFSAEFPKEGPSILRIQQVVRGDSAAYFCASSPTSNGDTQYFGPGTRLTVL.

The chain employs TRBV28 and TRBJ1-5; D call uncertain. Per the germline V gene, CDR1 is MDHEN and CDR2 is SYDVKM. The CDR3 extends over 15 amino acids. V was trimmed by 2 bases and J by 0 bases, leaving 8 bases between them. As DNA, the CDR3 is TGTGCCAGCAGTTTAAAACCCGGTAGCAATCAGCCCCAGCATTTT. Protein: CASSLKPGSNQPQHF.

The chain has TRBV27 and TRBJ2-7, with 7 bases aligning to TRBD2. The V gene end was trimmed by 8 bases and the J gene end by 3 bases; junction bases not matched to a gene: 16. The CDR3 has 16 residues. CDR1 and CDR2 from the germline V gene are MNHEY and SMNVEV (reference sequence). CDR3 sequence: CASSRPPTSTYYEQYF. The DNA of the CDR3 is TGTGCCAGCTCACGGCCCCCGACTAGCACTTACTACGAGCAGTACTTC.

The chain recombines TRBV5-1 with TRBJ2-6; 7 bases fit TRBD1. Germline loops: CDR1 SGHRS, CDR2 YFSETQ. There are 15 residues in the CDR3. With 8 bases clipped from V and 2 bases from J, the junction kept 7 bases outside the gene matches. The CDR3 bases are TGCGCCAGTGCCGACAGGGTGGCTGGGGCCAACGTCCTGACTTTC. Translated, it gives CASADRVAGANVLTF.

This clone has just one count. The V call is TRBV5-3, the J call TRBJ1-1; TRBD1 matches 7 bases. TRBV5-3 carries the ORF label, with uncertain function. The CDR3 consists of 17 residues. J was trimmed by 3 bases and V by 5 bases; bases with no gene match: 16. The CDR3 DNA reads as TGTGCCAGAAGTCAACAGGGGTTTCCCTTCGACCACACTGAAGCTTTCTTT. Encoded protein: CARSQQGFPFDHTEAFF.

This clone was seen a single time. The chain links TRBV14 to TRBJ2-7; D remains ambiguous. The V end was cut by 2 bases, the J end by 2 bases, with 10 bases between. The CDR3 length is 14 residues. Germline assignment: CDR1 SGHDN and CDR2 FVKESK. CDR3 nucleotides: TGTGCCAGCAGCCAAAGTCCAGGCCCCTACGAGCAGTACTTC. Protein: CASSQSPGPYEQYF.

Regarding this clone: This sample also contains other DNA sequences that code for the same CDR3. The chain recombines TRBV14 with TRBJ1-1; D is unclear. Per the germline V gene, CDR1 is SGHDN and CDR2 is FVKESK. Trimming stripped 0 bases from V and 0 bases from J, with 5 bases between. The CDR3 totals 14 residues. In nucleotides, the CDR3 is TGTGCCAGCAGCCAAGATCTGCTGAACACTGAAGCTTTCTTT. It yields the protein CASSQDLLNTEAFF.

V and J are TRBV7-9 and TRBJ2-5; 8 bases are a match to TRBD2. The CDR3 has 15 amino acids. The trim removed 2 bases at V and 3 bases at J, leaving 5 bases unmatched. Germline loops: CDR1 SEHNR, CDR2 FQNEAQ (reference sequence). The CDR3 here is CASSLSSGHEETQYF. DNA of the CDR3: TGTGCCAGCAGCTTATCTAGCGGGCACGAAGAGACCCAGTACTTC.

The chain is built from TRBV6-9 and TRBJ2-7; perhaps TRBD1 as D (5 bases). The V end lost 6 bases, the J end lost 3 bases, and 15 bases lay between the germline ends. This CDR3 is built from 14 residues. Germline CDR1 and CDR2: MNHGY and SVAAGI. CDR3 nucleotides: TGTGCCAGCAGAAGTACAGGAACCCACTACGAGCAGTACTTC. It translates to CASRSTGTHYEQYF.

This rearrangement joins TRBV29-1 to TRBJ2-3, with 10 bases matching TRBD2. The CDR3 consists of 17 residues. Unmatched junction bases numbered 10, after V lost 4 bases and J lost 0 bases. Germline V lookup: CDR1 SQVTM, CDR2 ANQGSEA. The CDR3 nucleotides are TGCAGCGTTGTTGGGCTAGCGGGAGCCCCTAGCACAGATACGCAGTATTTT. This codes for CSVVGLAGAPSTDTQYF.

The CDR3 DNA sequence: TGTGCCAGCAGCAGATTCAGGGAGGGCAATCAGCCCCAGCATTTT. Translation gives CASSRFREGNQPQHF. This rearrangement joins TRBV6-6 to TRBJ1-5, with D possibly TRBD1 on 5 matching bases. The CDR3 loop spans 15 amino acids. Trimming took 6 bases from V and 2 from J, leaving 14 bases between them. Per the germline V gene, CDR1 is MNHNY and CDR2 is SVGAGI (reference sequence).

The chain couples TRBV28 to TRBJ1-2; D is unclear. V was cut by 3 bases and J by 6 bases, with 8 bases left in between. The CDR3 covers 12 residues. CDR1 and CDR2 from the germline V gene are MDHEN and SYDVKM. For the CDR3, the DNA is TGTGCCAGCAGTTTTTTTCGAGATGGCTACACCTTC. This sequence encodes CASSFFRDGYTF.

Of note for this clone: Other DNA sequences within the sample encode an identical CDR3. The chain joins TRBV11-2 to TRBJ2-7; TRBD2 aligns across 8 bases. Per germline, CDR1 SGHAT and CDR2 FQNNGV. The CDR3 totals 14 residues. Unmatched junction bases numbered 2, after V lost 4 bases and J lost 0 bases. The CDR3 sequence: CASSSTSGSYEQYF. For the CDR3, the DNA is TGTGCCAGCAGCTCTACTAGCGGCTCCTACGAGCAGTACTTC.

The chain is built from TRBV7-8 and TRBJ2-7; TRBD2 is a possible D gene (6 bases). CDR3 length: 14 residues. V was cut by 1 base and J by 6 bases, with 13 bases left in between. Germline loops: CDR1 SGHVS, CDR2 FQNEAQ. This CDR3 reads CASSLEALAIEQYF. The DNA of the CDR3 is TGTGCCAGCAGCTTAGAGGCACTAGCTATCGAGCAGTACTTC.

The chain is built from TRBV7-2 and TRBJ2-1, with D possibly TRBD1 on 6 matching bases. Trimming cost V 5 bases and J 4 bases, with 12 bases left between them. This CDR3 has 14 amino acids. Germline CDR1 and CDR2: SGHTA and FQGNSA. The CDR3: CASSLGQPYNEQFF. For the CDR3, the DNA is TGTGCCAGCAGCCTAGGACAGCCTTACAATGAGCAGTTCTTC.